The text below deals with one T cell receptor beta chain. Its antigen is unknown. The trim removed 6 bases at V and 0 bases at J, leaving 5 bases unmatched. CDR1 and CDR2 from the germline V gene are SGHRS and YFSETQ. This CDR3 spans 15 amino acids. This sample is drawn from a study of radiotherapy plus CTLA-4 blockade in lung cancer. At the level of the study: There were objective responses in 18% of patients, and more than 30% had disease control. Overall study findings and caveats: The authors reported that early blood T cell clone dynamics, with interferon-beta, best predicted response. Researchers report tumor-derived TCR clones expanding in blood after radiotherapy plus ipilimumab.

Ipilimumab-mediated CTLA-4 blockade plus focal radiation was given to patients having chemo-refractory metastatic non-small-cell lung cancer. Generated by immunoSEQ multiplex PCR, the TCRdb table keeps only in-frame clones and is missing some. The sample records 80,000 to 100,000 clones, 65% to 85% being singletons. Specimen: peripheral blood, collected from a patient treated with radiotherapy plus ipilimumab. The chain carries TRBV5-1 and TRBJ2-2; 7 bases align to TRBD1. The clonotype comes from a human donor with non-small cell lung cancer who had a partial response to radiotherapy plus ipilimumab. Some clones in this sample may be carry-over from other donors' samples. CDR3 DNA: TGCGCCAGCACCAAAGGGGGCGCGAACACCGGGGAGCTGTTTTTT. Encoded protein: CASTKGGANTGELFF.